This is a list of T cell receptor beta chains from one sample in a study of CD8+ T cells in alopecia areata. TCRdb's table, derived via immunoSEQ multiplex PCR, lists solely in-frame clones and lacks some. The sample shows 150,000 or so clones, 40% to 50% of them seen only once. Input material: CD4+ T cells sorted from blood. The receptors shown here come from a human donor with alopecia areata. CDR3s include the opening cysteine and the closing phenylalanine or tryptophan. A D gene is named only where the DNA matches it firmly. A row's size may be missing; if present it is once, few, many or a size class.

>-|TRBJ2-1|TRBV2|-
TGTGCCAGCAGTGCCGGGCAGGGATATACTCAGGAGCAGTTCTTC
CASSAGQGYTQEQFF
>-|TRBJ2-2|TRBV5-1|TRBD2
TGCGCCAGCAGTCGCGGGAGTATCACCGGGGAGCTGTTTTTT
CASSRGSITGELFF
>-|TRBJ2-7|TRBV29-1|TRBD2
TGCAGCGTTAAGTCTGGGACTAGTAGTTGGTACGAGCAGTACTTC
CSVKSGTSSWYEQYF
>-|TRBJ2-7|TRBV2|-
TGTGCCAGCAGCCCCAACCTTAGGGGCTACGAGCAGTACTTC
CASSPNLRGYEQYF
>-|TRBJ2-5|TRBV18|-
TGTGCCAGCTCACCCCGCCCGAGAGAGACCCAGTACTTC
CASSPRPRETQYF
>-|TRBJ2-3|TRBV28|TRBD1
TGTGCCAGCAGTTCTCCGGGTTGGACAGGGGGTACAGATACGCAGTATTTT
CASSSPGWTGGTDTQYF
>-|TRBJ1-5|TRBV7-6|-
TGTGCCAGCAGCTTAGGGGGGGGCCTCAATCAGCCCCAGCATTTT
CASSLGGGLNQPQHF
>few|TRBJ2-1|TRBV29-1|-
TGCAGCGCCGTACGGGAGACGACCTACAATGAGCAGTTCTTC
CSAVRETTYNEQFF
>-|TRBJ2-7|TRBV6-6|TRBD2
TGTGCCAGCAGTACGGGACTAGGCCACGAGCAGTACTTC
CASSTGLGHEQYF
>-|TRBJ2-3|TRBV10-3|TRBD2
TGTGCCACCCTACTAGCGGGGGCAGATACGCAGTATTTT
CATLLAGADTQYF
>-|TRBJ2-7|TRBV27|-
TGTGCCAGCAGTTTATTGCGGGACAGCTCCTACGAGCAGTACTTC
CASSLLRDSSYEQYF
>-|TRBJ1-1|TRBV30|-
TGTGCCTGGAGTGTAATGGCCGCCGACACTGAAGCTTTCTTT
CAWSVMAADTEAFF
>-|TRBJ1-1|TRBV30|-
TGTGCCTGGAGTGTTGGGGGCTTGACTTTCTTT
CAWSVGGLTFF
>-|TRBJ1-2|TRBV5-1|-
TGCGCCAGCAGCGTCCCCGGGTATGGCTACACCTTC
CASSVPGYGYTF
>-|TRBJ2-7|TRBV25-1|-
TGTGCCAGCAGTGATCCGGGCCCTACACACGAGCAGTACTTC
CASSDPGPTHEQYF
>-|TRBJ2-7|TRBV5-1|-
TGCGCCAGCAGCTCAGGGGTTACCTACGAGCAGTACTTC
CASSSGVTYEQYF
>-|TRBJ2-4|TRBV2|TRBD1
TGTGCCAGCAGTGGAGGGGGCGCGGCCAAAAACATTCAGTACTTC
CASSGGGAAKNIQYF
>-|TRBJ2-3|TRBV6-5|-
TGTGCCAGCAGTTACTCGATTGCTACAGATACGCAGTATTTT
CASSYSIATDTQYF
>few|TRBJ2-2|TRBV15|-
TGTGCCACCAGCCGCAGGTCCACCGGGGAGCTGTTTTTT
CATSRRSTGELFF
>-|TRBJ1-4|TRBV11-2|-
TGTGCCAGCAGCGGGGGCTATAATGAAAAACTGTTTTTT
CASSGGYNEKLFF
>-|TRBJ2-7|TRBV7-8|-
TGTGCCAGCAGCCCACGGGACACATTCTCCGAGCAGTACTTC
CASSPRDTFSEQYF
>-|TRBJ1-1|TRBV29-1|TRBD1
TGCAGCGTCGCCAGGGGGCTGGCGAACACTGAAGCTTTCTTT
CSVARGLANTEAFF
>-|TRBJ1-3|TRBV6-6|-
TGCGCCAGCCGAGAGGGAGCGACTGGAAACACCATATATTTT
CASREGATGNTIYF
>-|TRBJ1-5|TRBV30|-
TGTGCCTGGAGTGTAGAGGAGAACGGTCAGCCCCAGCATTTT
CAWSVEENGQPQHF
>-|TRBJ2-3|TRBV28|-
TGTGCCAGCAGCCAAACGCTGGGGGATACGCAGTATTTT
CASSQTLGDTQYF
>-|TRBJ1-1|TRBV5-1|TRBD1
TGCGCCAGCAGCTGGGGACAGCAGAGCACTGAAGCTTTCTTT
CASSWGQQSTEAFF
>few|TRBJ2-7|TRBV15|-
TGTGCCACCAGCAGAGATCTACCCGCCTACGAGCAGTACTTC
CATSRDLPAYEQYF
>-|TRBJ2-5|TRBV27|TRBD2
TGTGCCAGCGGGCCTAGCGGGTCTCAAGAGACCCAGTACTTC
CASGPSGSQETQYF
>-|TRBJ2-5|TRBV7-3|TRBD1
TGTGCCAGCAGCTTGACAGGGGTAGAGACCCAGTACTTC
CASSLTGVETQYF